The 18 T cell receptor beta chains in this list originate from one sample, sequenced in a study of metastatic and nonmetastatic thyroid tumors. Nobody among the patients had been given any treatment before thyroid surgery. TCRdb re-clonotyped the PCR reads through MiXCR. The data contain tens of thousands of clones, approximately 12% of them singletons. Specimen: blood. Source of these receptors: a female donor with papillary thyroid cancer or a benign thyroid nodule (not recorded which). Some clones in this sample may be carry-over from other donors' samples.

The CDR3 spells CASSSRAGSGNTIYF. The CDR3 nucleotides read TGTGCCAGCAGTTCTCGGGCCGGCTCTGGAAACACCATATATTTT. The J gene is TRBJ1-3, the V gene TRBV28, with D unresolved. CDR1 is MDHEN and CDR2 is SYDVKM in the germline V gene. V shed 4 bases and J shed 0 bases, with 10 bases lying between them. CDR3 length: 15 residues.

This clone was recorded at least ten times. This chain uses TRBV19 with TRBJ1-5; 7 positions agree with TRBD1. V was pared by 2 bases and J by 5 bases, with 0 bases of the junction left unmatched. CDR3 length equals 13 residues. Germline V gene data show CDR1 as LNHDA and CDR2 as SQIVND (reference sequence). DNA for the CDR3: TGTGCCAGTAGTATACAGGGGGATCAGCCCCAGCATTTT. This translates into CASSIQGDQPQHF.

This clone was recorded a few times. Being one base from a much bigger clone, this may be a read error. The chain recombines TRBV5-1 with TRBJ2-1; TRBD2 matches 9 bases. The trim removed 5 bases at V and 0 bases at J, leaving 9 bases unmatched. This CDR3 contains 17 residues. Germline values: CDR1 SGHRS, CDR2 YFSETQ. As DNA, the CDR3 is TGCGCCAGCAGTACTGGCGGGAGGGGTAGCTCCTACAATGAGCAGTTCTTC. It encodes CASSTGGRGSSYNEQFF. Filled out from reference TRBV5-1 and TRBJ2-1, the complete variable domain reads KAGVTQTPRYLIKTRGQQVTLSCSPISGHRSVSWYQQTPGQGLQFLFEYFSETQRNKGNFPGRFSGRQFSNSRSEMNVSTLELGDSALYLCASSTGGRGSSYNEQFFGPGTRLTVL.

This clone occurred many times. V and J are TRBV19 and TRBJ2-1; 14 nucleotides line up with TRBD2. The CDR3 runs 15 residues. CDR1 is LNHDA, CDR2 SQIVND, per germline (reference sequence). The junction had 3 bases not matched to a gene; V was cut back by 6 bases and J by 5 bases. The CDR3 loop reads CASRTGLAGDNEQFF. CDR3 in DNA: TGTGCCAGTAGAACGGGACTAGCGGGAGACAATGAGCAGTTCTTC.

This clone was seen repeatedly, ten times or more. The CDR3 spells CASSPITSGPYNEQFF. As DNA, the CDR3 is TGTGCCAGCAGTCCTATTACTAGCGGCCCCTACAATGAGCAGTTCTTC. V is TRBV7-2 and J is TRBJ2-1; the match to TRBD2 covers 8 bases. The CDR3 runs 16 residues. Germline assignment: CDR1 SGHTA and CDR2 FQGNSA. J lost 2 bases, V lost 6 bases, and 9 bases had no gene match.

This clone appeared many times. The CDR3 protein is CASSLAGVGEASGNTIYF. For the CDR3, the DNA is TGTGCCAGCAGCTTAGCAGGAGTGGGGGAAGCCTCTGGAAACACCATATATTTT. The chain has TRBV7-2 and TRBJ1-3, with D perhaps matching TRBD1 (5 bases). Trimming removed 0 bases from V and 0 bases from J, with 15 bases in between. CDR1 is SGHTA and CDR2 is FQGNSA in the germline V gene. The CDR3 contains 18 residues.

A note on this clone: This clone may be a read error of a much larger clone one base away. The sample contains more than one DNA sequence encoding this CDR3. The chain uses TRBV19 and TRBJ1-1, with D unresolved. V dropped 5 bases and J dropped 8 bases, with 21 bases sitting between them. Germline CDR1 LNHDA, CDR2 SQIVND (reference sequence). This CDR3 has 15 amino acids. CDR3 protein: CASSSYMLDPREAFF. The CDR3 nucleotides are TGTGCCAGTAGTTCGTATATGTTGGATCCGAGAGAAGCTTTCTTT.

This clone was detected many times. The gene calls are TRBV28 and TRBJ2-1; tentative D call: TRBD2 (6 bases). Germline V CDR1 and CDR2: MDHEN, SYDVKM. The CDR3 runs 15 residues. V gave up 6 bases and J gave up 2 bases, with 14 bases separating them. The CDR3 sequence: CASSPPEGAYNEQFF. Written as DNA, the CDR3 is TGTGCCAGCAGCCCCCCGGAGGGCGCCTACAATGAGCAGTTCTTC.

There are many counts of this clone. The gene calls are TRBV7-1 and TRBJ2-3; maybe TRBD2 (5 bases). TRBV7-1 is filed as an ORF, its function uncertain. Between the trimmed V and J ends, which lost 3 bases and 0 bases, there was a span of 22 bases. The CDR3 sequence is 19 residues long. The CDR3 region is CASSSHLVSFGESTDTQYF. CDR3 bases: TGTGCCAGCAGCTCCCATTTAGTGTCCTTTGGGGAGAGCACAGATACGCAGTATTTT.

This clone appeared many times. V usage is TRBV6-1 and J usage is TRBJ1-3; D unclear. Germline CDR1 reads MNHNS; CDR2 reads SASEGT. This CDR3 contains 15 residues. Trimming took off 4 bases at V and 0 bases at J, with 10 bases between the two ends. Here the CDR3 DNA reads TGTGCCAGCAGTGGGAGCGTAGACTCTGGAAACACCATATATTTT. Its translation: CASSGSVDSGNTIYF.

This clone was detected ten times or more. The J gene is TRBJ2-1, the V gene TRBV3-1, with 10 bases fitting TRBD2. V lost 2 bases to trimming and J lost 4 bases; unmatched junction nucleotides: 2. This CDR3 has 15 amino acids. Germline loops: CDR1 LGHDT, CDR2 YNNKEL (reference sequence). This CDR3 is CASSQLAGAYNEQFF. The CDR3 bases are TGTGCCAGCAGCCAACTAGCGGGAGCTTACAATGAGCAGTTCTTC.

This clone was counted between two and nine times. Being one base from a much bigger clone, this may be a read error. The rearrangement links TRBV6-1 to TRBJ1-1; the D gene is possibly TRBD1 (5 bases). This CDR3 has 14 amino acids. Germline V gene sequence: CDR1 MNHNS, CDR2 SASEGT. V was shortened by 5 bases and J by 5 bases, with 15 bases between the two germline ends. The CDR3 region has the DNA TGTGCCAGCAGTCATGATGTACAGGCTACTGAAGCTTTCTTT. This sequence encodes CASSHDVQATEAFF.

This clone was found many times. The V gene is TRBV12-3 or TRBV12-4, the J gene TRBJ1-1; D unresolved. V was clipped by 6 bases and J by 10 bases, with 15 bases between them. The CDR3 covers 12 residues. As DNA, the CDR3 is TGTGCCAGCAGCCCCGGGGAACAAGTAGCTTTCTTT. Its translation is CASSPGEQVAFF.

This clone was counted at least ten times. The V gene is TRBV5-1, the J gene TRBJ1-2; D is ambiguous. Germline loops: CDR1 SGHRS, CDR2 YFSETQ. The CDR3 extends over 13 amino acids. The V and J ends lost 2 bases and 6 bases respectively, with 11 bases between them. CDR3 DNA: TGCGCCAGCAGCTTTCAACCGAGAGATGGCTACACCTTC. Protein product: CASSFQPRDGYTF.

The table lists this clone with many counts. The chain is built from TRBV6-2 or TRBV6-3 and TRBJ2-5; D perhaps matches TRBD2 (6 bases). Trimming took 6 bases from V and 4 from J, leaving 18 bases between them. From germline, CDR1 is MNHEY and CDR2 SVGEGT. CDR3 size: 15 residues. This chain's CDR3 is CASSRRARGGETQYF. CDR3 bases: TGTGCCAGCAGCCGACGGGCGAGGGGAGGAGAGACCCAGTACTTC.

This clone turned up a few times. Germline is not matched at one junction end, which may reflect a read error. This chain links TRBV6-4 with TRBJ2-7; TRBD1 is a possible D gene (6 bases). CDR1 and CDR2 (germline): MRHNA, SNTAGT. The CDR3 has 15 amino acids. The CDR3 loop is CASSSNTGFIGERYF. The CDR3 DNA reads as TGTGCCAGCTCATCTAACACAGGGTTTATAGGCGAGCGGTACTTC.

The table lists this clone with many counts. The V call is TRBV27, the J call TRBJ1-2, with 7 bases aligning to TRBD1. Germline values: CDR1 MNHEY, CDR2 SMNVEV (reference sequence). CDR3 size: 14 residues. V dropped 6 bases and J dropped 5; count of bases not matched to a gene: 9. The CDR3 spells CASSQGGAGYGYTF. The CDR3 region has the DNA TGTGCCAGCAGCCAAGGGGGCGCAGGATATGGCTACACCTTC.

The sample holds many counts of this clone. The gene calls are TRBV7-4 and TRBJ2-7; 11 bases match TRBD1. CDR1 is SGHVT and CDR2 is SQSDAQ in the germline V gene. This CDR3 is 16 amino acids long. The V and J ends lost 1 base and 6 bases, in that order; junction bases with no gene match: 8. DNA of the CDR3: TGTGCCAGCAGCTTAGAGCGGAGGACAGGGGGCTGCGAGCAGTACTTC. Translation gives CASSLERRTGGCEQYF.